The entry below gives a single T cell receptor (beta chain) sequence along with its context. Its specificity is not known. The donors were part of the validation cohort of 120 subjects. That cohort was separate from the first cohort, which comprised fewer than 800 subjects. This CDR3 is 15 amino acids long. The germline gives CDR1 KGHSH, CDR2 LQKENI. V was pared by 4 bases and J by 1 base, with 12 bases between. The sample is drawn from a study of cytomegalovirus exposure and HLA in healthy donors. Study-level results: Whilst most TCR sequences proved rare, a subset of public TCRs occurred across many donors.

Method: immunoSEQ multiplex PCR; TCRdb's copy keeps in-frame clones and lacks some. The table records around 200,000 clones, about 81% of them present only once. The sequenced sample consisted of PBMCs. The chain uses TRBV18 and TRBJ2-3; D is perhaps TRBD2 (5 bases). The sequence came from a woman aged 30 to 39 in good health and CMV-seronegative. CDR3 loop: CASSRVSAGTDTQYF. CDR3 nucleotides: TGTGCCAGCTCACGAGTCTCAGCGGGCACAGATACGCAGTATTTT.